This TCR beta chain was captured in a study of Ad26.COV2.S vaccination and SARS-CoV-2 variants (dated by TCRdb to the early 2020s). For the study in its entirety: Donors in the vaccine arm were drawn from COV1001, a multicentre, randomized, double-blind, placebo-controlled phase I-IIa trial testing Ad26.COV2.S in healthy adults. Trial participants were randomized into five groups of five: low-dose or high-dose Ad26.COV2.S given once or twice, or placebo on both occasions. TCRbeta repertoire sequencing was used to assess the specificity and breadth of SARS-CoV-2-reactive T cell receptors after Ad26.COV2.S vaccination. Ad26.COV2.S was administered intramuscularly at 5 x 10^10 or 1 x 10^11 viral particles, either as a single shot or as two shots given 56 days apart. Investigators remained blinded to trial group allocation during experiments and outcome assessment. The TCR-sequenced set comprised around 32 samples: roughly 19 Ad26.COV2.S vaccine recipients, 5 placebo recipients and 8 SARS-CoV-2 convalescent individuals. Beyond this particular receptor, the publication reports: Ad26.COV2.S recipients had higher spike-specific TCR breadth than placebo recipients (P = 0.0014). The study was not powered to compare responses between vaccine doses or regimens. Comparable non-spike TCR breadth was observed between vaccine and placebo recipients, consistent with only spike being contained in the vaccine. After vaccination, spike-specific CD8+ and CD4+ T cell responses were reported to show substantial breadth. The authors noted that total T cell responses may have been underestimated by the TCR breadth and depth analyses.

Regarding this clone: The target of this receptor is not known. Base-call qualities are not available, and no considerably larger clone is one nucleotide away.

What the treatment or condition label conveys for this sample: roughly 19 received Ad26.COV2.S at low or high dose, single or two shots; 5 received placebo; per-sample allocation not given. Repertoires of vaccine and placebo recipients were sequenced from samples collected on day 63 after the first injection. Cohort 1b enrolled fewer than 30 adults aged 18-55 years at a single site in Boston, USA, between 29 July and 7 August 2020. Ad26.COV2.S was a replication-incompetent adenovirus type 26 vector that expressed a prefusion-stabilized SARS-CoV-2 spike protein derived from the original Wuhan strain. The immunoSEQ Assay was used to sequence TCRbeta CDR3 regions. After extraction, genomic DNA underwent amplification by bias-controlled multiplex PCR, followed by high-throughput sequencing. The authors' pipeline ran thus. To quantify the absolute abundance of each unique TCRbeta CDR3 region, sequences were collapsed and filtered. T cell fraction was estimated by normalization of TCRbeta template counts to usable DNA, with usable DNA being measured through amplification of reference genes present in all nucleated cells. Repertoire TCRs were annotated as SARS-CoV-2-specific when V gene, CDR3 amino acid sequence and J gene were exactly matched to a known reactive TCR set. The reference SARS-CoV-2 TCR set came from MIRA and was filtered for enrichment in COVID-19-positive ImmuneCODE repertoires, removing public or cross-reactive TCRs. Using the MIRA antigens, annotated TCRs were further analysed by specific ORF or by position within an ORF. Depth was the summed frequency of annotated unique rearrangements, while breadth was defined as annotated unique rearrangements over total unique productive rearrangements. Two-sided Wilcoxon rank-sum tests were used to compare TCR breadth between groups. The table was pulled from immuneACCESS by TCRdb, which kept in-frame rearrangements only. Such tables lose some clones; where checked, under half of the loss comes from unresolved V genes, and the rest has no known cause. V and J calls and clone size come straight from that table; D and trimming were deduced from the DNA. Counted in this sample were 300,000 to 400,000 clones; around nine tenths of them appeared once. Jointly, the top ten make up about 3.5% of the sample.

From the cysteine up to the phenylalanine, the CDR3 has a length of 14 residues. Just the 42-base CDR3 DNA is kept, in frame starting at base 1. Sequences MNHEY (CDR1) and SVGAGI (CDR2) are obtained from the germline V gene. V and J lose 7 bases and 6 bases, and a span of 18 bases separates them. The sequence came from a person between 18 and 65 years old who received the Ad26.COV2.S COVID-19 vaccine or a placebo. The chain was built from TRBV6-5 and TRBJ2-5; 6 matching bases give a weak D call of TRBD1. Sequencing was performed on peripheral blood, taken in a trial of Ad26.COV2.S vaccine versus placebo. The CDR3 protein sequence reads: CASTQGQGLQTQYF. DNA sequence: TGTGCCAGCACCCAGGGGCAGGGCCTACAGACCCAGTACTTC.